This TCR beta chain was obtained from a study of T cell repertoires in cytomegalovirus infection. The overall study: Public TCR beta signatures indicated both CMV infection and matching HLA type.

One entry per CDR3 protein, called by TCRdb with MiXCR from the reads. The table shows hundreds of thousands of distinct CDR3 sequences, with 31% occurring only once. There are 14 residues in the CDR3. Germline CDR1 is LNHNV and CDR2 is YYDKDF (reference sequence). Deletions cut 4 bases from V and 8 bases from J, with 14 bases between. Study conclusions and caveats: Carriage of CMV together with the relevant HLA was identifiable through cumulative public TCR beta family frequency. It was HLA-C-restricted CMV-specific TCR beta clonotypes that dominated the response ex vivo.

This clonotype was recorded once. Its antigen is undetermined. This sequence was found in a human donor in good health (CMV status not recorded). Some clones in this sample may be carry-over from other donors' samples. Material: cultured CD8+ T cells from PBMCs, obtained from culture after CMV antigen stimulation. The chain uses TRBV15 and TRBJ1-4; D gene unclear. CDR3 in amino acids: CATSIDGVREKLFF. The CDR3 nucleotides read TGTGCCACCAGCATCGACGGGGTTCGGGAAAAACTGTTTTTT.